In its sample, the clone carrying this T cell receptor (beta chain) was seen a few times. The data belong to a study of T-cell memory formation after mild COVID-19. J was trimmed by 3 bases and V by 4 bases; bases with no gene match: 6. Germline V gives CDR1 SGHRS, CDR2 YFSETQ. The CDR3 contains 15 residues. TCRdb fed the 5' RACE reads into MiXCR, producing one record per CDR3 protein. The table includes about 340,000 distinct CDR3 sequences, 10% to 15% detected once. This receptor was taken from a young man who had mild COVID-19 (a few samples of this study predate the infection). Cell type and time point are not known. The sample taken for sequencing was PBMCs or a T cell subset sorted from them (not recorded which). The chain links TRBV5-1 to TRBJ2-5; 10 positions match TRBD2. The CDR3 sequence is CASSRSGGAEETQYF. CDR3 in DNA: TGCGCCAGCAGCCGAAGCGGGGGGGCCGAAGAGACCCAGTACTTC. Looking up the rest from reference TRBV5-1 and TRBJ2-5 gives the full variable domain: KAGVTQTPRYLIKTRGQQVTLSCSPISGHRSVSWYQQTPGQGLQFLFEYFSETQRNKGNFPGRFSGRQFSNSRSEMNVSTLELGDSALYLCASSRSGGAEETQYFGPGTRLLVL.